The clone carrying this TCR beta chain was counted a few times. The antigen is not known. The entirety of the isolated RNA underwent reverse transcription, so expressed TCRB transcripts were sequenced. The table came from immunoSEQ multiplex PCR; TCRdb's copy has only in-frame clones and leaves some out. This sample has 970,000 or so clones, with roughly 15% found just once. This sample was included in a study of beta chain features in type 1 diabetes. Study-level points and caveats: People with Type 1 diabetes carried modestly yet significantly shorter TCRB CDR3s in all four CD4+ subsets. Naive, central memory and Treg TCRB repertoires seemed to resemble each other more closely in patients than they did in healthy donors.

A sort by CD45RO/CCR7/CD25/CD127/CD95/CD27 yielded CD4+ naive, central memory, regulatory and stem cell-like memory cells. This clonotype originated in a young woman in good health. The sequenced material came from naive CD4+ T cells from blood.

CDR3 sequence reads: CATSRGLAGVMGEQFF. The CDR3 nucleotides read TGTGCCACCAGCAGAGGTCTAGCGGGAGTGATGGGTGAGCAGTTCTTC. This chain uses TRBV15 with TRBJ2-1; 10 positions agree with TRBD2. There are 16 residues in the CDR3. The V gene's germline CDR1 is LNHNV and CDR2 YYDKDF (reference sequence). With V trimmed by 1 base and J by 9 bases, 9 bases remained unmatched. Filled out from reference TRBV15 and TRBJ2-1, the complete variable domain reads DAMVIQNPRYQVTQFGKPVTLSCSQTLNHNVMYWYQQKSSQAPKLLFHYYDKDFNNEADTPDNFQSRRPNTSFCFLDIRSPGLGDTAMYLCATSRGLAGVMGEQFFGPGTRLTVL.